The clone carrying this T cell receptor (beta chain) was observed many times. The CDR3 runs 12 residues. V was pared by 5 bases and J by 6 bases, with 8 bases between. Germline V gene data show CDR1 as PRHDT and CDR2 as FYEKMQ (reference sequence). This sample was taken from a study of T cells in Graves' hyperthyroidism and ophthalmopathy. Amplification yielded TCR beta CDR3 regions, with RNA transcripts as the source. The HTBI set primed first-round TCR CDR3 RT-PCR. One entry per CDR3 protein, called by TCRdb with MiXCR from the multiplex PCR reads. Here the sample spans about 500,000 distinct CDR3 sequences, about 16% being singletons.

This chain joins TRBV13 and TRBJ2-1; no reliable D call. The sequence was collected from a woman aged 30 to 39 with Graves' ophthalmopathy. Sample: blood. This CDR3 reads CASSTTFNEQFF. The CDR3 coding sequence is TGTGCCAGCAGCACGACATTCAATGAGCAGTTCTTC.